This T cell receptor (beta chain) was obtained from a study of tumor-infiltrating lymphocytes in primary liver carcinoma. TCR beta cDNA was made from 450 to 550 ng total RNA with a constant-region primer. It was through three nested multiplex PCR rounds of slightly modified ARM-PCR that TCR beta libraries arose. Each of the first two PCR rounds ran approximately 9 cycles with TRBV1-TRBV30 forward and C-beta reverse primers. From the multiplex PCR reads, TCRdb called clonotypes with MiXCR, one entry per CDR3 protein. The table includes 300,000 to 350,000 distinct CDR3 sequences, roughly three fifths detected once. With 7 bases removed from V and 5 bases from J, the gap between germline ends came to 14 bases. Germline V gene data show CDR1 as SQVTM and CDR2 as ANQGSEA. The CDR3 is made up of 13 amino acids. In this sample, this clonotype turned up a few times. A much larger clone differs by one base, so this may be a read error.

Blood RNA was derived from unsorted whole blood, and germline DNA was extracted too. The patients lived with chronic HBV infection and had not yet received any treatment. This chain joins TRBV29-1 and TRBJ2-2; D may be TRBD1 (6 bases). The origin of this receptor is a woman aged 25 to 45 with primary liver carcinoma and hepatitis B virus infection. Source material: peripheral blood. CDR3 region: CSARGIVTGELFF. The CDR3 region has the DNA TGCAGCGCCAGGGGCATTGTAACCGGGGAGCTGTTTTTT.